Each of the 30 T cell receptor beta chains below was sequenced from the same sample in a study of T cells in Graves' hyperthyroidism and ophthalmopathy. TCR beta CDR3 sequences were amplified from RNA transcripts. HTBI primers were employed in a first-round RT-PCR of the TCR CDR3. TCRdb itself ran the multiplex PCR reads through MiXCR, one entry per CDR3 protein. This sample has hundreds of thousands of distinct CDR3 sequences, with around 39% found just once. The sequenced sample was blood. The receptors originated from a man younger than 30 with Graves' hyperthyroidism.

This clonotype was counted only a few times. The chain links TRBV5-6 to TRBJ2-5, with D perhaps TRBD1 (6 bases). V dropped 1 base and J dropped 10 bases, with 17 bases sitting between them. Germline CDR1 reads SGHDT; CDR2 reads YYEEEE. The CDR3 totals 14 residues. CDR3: CASSLTGPVQNQYF. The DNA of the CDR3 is TGTGCCAGCAGCTTGACAGGGCCGGTTCAGAACCAGTACTTC.

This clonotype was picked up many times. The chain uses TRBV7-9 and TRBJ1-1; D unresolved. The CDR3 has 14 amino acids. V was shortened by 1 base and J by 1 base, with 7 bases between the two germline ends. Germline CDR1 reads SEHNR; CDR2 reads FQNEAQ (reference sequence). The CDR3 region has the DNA TGTGCCAGCAGCTTAGGGACGGGGAACACTGAAGCTTTCTTT. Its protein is CASSLGTGNTEAFF.

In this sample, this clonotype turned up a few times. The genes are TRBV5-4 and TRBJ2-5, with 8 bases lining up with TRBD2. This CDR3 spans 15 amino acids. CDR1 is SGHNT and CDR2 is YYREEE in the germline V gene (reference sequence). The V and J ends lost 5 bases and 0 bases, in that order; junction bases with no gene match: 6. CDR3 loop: CASSQRGGYQETQYF. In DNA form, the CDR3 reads TGTGCCAGCAGTCAACGCGGGGGGTACCAAGAGACCCAGTACTTC. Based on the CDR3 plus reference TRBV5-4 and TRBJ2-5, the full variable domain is ETGVTQSPTHLIKTRGQQVTLRCSSQSGHNTVSWYQQALGQGPQFIFQYYREEENGRGNFPPRFSGLQFPNYSSELNVNALELDDSALYLCASSQRGGYQETQYFGPGTRLLVL.

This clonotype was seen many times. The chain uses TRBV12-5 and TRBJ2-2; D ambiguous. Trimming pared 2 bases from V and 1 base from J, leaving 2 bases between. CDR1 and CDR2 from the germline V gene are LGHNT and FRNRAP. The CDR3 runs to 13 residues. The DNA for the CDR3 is TGTGCTAGTGGTTTGATGAACACCGGGGAGCTGTTTTTT. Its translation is CASGLMNTGELFF.

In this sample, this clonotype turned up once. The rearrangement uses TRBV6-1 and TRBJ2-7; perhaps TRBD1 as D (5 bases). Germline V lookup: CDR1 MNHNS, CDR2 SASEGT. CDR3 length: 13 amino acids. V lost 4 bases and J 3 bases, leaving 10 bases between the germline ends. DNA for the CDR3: TGTGCCAGCAGTGCAGGGCAGTTCTACGAGCAGTACTTC. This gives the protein CASSAGQFYEQYF.

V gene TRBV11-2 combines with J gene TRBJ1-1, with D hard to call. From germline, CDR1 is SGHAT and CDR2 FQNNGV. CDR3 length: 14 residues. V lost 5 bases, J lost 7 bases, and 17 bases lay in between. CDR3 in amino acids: CASSPALGSGEAFF. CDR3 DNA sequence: TGTGCCAGCAGCCCAGCCTTAGGGTCCGGTGAAGCTTTCTTT.

The CDR3 loop is CAWSGLATGELFF. The CDR3 DNA reads TGTGCCTGGAGTGGGCTAGCGACCGGGGAGCTGTTTTTT. The V call is TRBV19, the J call TRBJ2-2; D may be TRBD2 (6 bases). The germline gives CDR1 LNHDA, CDR2 SQIVND (reference sequence). This CDR3 contains 13 residues. V was shortened by 11 bases and J by 5 bases, with 15 bases between the two germline ends.

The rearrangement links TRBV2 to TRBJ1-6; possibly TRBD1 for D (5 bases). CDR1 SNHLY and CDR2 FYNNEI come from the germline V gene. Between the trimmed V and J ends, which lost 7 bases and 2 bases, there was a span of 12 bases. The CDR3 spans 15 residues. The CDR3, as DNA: TGTGCCAGCACAGAGACAGACCCCTATAATTCACCCCTCCACTTT. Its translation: CASTETDPYNSPLHF.

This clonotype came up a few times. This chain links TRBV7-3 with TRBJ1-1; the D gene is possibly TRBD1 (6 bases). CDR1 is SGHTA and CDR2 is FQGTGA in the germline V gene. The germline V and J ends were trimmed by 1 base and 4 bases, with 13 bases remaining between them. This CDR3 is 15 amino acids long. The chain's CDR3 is CASSLNEDRSTEAFF. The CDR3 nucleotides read TGTGCCAGCAGCTTAAATGAAGACAGGAGCACTGAAGCTTTCTTT.

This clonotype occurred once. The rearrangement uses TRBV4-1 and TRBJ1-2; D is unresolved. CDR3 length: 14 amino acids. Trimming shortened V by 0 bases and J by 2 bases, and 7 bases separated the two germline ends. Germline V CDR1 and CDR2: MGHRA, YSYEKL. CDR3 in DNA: TGCGCCAGCAGCCAAGAAGCTGAAAACTATGGCTACACCTTC. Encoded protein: CASSQEAENYGYTF.

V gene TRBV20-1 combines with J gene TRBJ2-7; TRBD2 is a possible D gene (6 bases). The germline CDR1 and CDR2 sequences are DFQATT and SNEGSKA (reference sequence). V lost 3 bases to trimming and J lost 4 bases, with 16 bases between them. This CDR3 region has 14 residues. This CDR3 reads CSASAGRPLYEQYF. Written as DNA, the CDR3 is TGCAGTGCTAGTGCGGGGCGCCCACTTTACGAGCAGTACTTC.

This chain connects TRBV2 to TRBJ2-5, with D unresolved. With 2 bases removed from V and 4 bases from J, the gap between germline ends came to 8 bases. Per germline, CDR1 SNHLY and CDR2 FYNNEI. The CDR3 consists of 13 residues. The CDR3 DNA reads TGTGCCAGCAGTGAACCGAGCTCAGAGACCCAGTACTTC. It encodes CASSEPSSETQYF.

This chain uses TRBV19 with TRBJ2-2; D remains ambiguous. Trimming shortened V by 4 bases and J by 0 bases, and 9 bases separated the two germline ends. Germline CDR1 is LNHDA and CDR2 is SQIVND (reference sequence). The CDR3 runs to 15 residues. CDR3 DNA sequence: TGTGCCAGTAGTAACGGGCTGGCGAACACCGGGGAGCTGTTTTTT. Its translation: CASSNGLANTGELFF.

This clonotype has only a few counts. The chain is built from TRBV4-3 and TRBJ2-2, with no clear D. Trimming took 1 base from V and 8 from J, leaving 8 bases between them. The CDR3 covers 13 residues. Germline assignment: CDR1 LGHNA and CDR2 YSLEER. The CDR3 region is CASSQAYVGELFF. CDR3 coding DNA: TGCGCCAGCAGCCAAGCTTACGTAGGGGAGCTGTTTTTT.

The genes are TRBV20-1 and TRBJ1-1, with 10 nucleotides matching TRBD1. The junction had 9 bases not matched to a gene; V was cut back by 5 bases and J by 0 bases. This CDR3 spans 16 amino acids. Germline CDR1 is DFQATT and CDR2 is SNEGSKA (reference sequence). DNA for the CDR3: TGCAGTGCTCTCGACCGGGACAGGGGCTTGAACACTGAAGCTTTCTTT. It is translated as CSALDRDRGLNTEAFF.

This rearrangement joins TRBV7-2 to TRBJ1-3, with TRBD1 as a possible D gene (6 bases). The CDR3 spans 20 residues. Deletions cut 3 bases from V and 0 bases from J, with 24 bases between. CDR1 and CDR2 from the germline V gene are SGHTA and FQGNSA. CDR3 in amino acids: CASSFLQGSHKTHSGNTIYF. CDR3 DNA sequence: TGTGCCAGCAGCTTTTTACAGGGTTCGCATAAGACTCACTCTGGAAACACCATATATTTT.

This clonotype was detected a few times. In DNA, the CDR3 is TGTGCCACCCTTACGGGGGGCTGGAATTCACCCCTCCACTTT. Its translation: CATLTGGWNSPLHF. This chain joins TRBV12-3 or TRBV12-4 and TRBJ1-6; D may be TRBD1 (6 bases). V shed 10 bases and J shed 7 bases, with 17 bases lying between them. The CDR3 is made up of 14 amino acids.

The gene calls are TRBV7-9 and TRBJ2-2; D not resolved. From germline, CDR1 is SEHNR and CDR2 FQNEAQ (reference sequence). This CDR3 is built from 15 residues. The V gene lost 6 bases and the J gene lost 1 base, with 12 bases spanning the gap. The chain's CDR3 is CASSPTTVNTGELFF. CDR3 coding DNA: TGTGCCAGCAGTCCAACGACGGTGAACACCGGGGAGCTGTTTTTT.

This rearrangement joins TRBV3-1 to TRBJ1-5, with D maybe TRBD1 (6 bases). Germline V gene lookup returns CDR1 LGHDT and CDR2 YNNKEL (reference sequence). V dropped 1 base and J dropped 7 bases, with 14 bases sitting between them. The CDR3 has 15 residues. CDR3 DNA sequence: TGTGCCAGCAGCCAAGGGGCTGGGGGGGCCCAGCCCCAGCATTTT. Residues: CASSQGAGGAQPQHF.

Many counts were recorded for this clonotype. The CDR3 reads CATSDPRGPGEKLFF. The CDR3 DNA is TGTGCCACCAGTGATCCAAGGGGGCCTGGCGAAAAACTGTTTTTT. The chain links TRBV24-1 to TRBJ1-4; 7 bases map to TRBD1. The CDR3 length is 15 residues. The trim removed 3 bases at V and 8 bases at J, leaving 8 bases unmatched. CDR1 is KGHDR and CDR2 is SFDVKD in the germline V gene.

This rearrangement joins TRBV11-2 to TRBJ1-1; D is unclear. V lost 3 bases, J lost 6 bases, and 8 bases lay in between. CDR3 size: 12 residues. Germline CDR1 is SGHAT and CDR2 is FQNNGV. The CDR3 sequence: CASSFRSPEAFF. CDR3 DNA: TGTGCCAGCAGCTTCCGGAGCCCTGAAGCTTTCTTT.

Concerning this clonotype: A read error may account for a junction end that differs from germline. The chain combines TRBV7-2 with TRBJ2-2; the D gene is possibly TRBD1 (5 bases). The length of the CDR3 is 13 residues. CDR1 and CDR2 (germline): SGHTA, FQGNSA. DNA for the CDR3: TGCGCCAGCAGGCGTGGGGCAACCGGGGAGCTGTTTTTT. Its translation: CASRRGATGELFF.

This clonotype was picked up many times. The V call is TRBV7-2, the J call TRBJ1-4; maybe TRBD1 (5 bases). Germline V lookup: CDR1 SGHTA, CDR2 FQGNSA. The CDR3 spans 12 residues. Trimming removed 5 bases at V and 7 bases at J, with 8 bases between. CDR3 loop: CASSHDSEKLFF. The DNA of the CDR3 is TGTGCCAGCAGCCACGACAGTGAAAAACTGTTTTTT.

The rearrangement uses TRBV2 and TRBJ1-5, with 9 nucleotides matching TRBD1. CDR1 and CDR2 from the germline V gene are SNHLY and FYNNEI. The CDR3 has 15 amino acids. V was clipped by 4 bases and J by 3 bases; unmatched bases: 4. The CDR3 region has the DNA TGTGCCAGCAGTGTTGACAGGGGGACCAATCAGCCCCAGCATTTT. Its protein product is CASSVDRGTNQPQHF.

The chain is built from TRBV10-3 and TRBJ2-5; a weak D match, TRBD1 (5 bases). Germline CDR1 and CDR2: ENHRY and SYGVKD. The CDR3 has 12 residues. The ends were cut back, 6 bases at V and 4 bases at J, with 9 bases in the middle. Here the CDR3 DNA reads TGTGCCATCAGCTTACAGGTAGAGACCCAGTACTTC. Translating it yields CAISLQVETQYF.

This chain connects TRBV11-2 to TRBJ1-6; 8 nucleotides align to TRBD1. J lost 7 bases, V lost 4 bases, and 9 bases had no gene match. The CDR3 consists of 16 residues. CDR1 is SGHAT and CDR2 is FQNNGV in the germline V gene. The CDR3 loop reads CASSSWGQATNSPLHF. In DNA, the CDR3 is TGTGCCAGCAGCTCCTGGGGACAGGCCACAAATTCACCCCTCCACTTT.

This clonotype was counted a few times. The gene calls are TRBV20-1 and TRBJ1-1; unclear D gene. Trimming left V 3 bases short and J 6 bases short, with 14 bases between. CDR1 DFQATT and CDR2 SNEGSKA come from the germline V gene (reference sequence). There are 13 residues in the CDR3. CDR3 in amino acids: CSASWVGSAEAFF. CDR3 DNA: TGCAGTGCTAGCTGGGTGGGGAGCGCTGAAGCTTTCTTT.

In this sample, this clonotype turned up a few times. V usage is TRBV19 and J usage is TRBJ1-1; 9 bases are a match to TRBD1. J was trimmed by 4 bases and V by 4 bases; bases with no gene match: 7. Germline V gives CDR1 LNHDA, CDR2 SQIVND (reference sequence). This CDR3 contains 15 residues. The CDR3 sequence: CASSTGTGYATEAFF. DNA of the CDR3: TGTGCCAGTAGTACCGGGACAGGGTACGCCACTGAAGCTTTCTTT.

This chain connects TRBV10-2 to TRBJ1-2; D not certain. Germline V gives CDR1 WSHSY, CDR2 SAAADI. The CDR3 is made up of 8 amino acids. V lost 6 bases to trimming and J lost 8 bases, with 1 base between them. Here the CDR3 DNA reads TGCGCCAGCAGAGGCTACACCTTC. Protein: CASRGYTF.

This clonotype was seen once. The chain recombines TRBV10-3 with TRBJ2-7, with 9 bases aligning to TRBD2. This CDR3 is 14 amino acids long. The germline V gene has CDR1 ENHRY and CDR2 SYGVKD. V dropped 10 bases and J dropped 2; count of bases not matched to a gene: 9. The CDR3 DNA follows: TGTGCCACCCTAGCGGGGACCACCGCCTACGAGCAGTACTTC. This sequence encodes CATLAGTTAYEQYF.